The 20 T cell receptor beta chains below were found in one sample sequenced in a study of T cells in Graves' hyperthyroidism and ophthalmopathy. RNA transcripts served as the template for amplifying TCR beta CDR3 regions. HTBI primers were employed in a first-round RT-PCR of the TCR CDR3. A single record per CDR3 protein comes from TCRdb applying MiXCR to the multiplex PCR reads. The data contain around 720,000 distinct CDR3 sequences, under 45% of them singletons. The sequenced sample consisted of blood. All receptors come from a middle-aged woman with Graves' hyperthyroidism.

This clonotype was detected ten times or more. This chain connects TRBV20-1 to TRBJ2-7; D is undetermined. CDR3 size: 13 residues. V shed 6 bases and J shed 4 bases, with 16 bases lying between them. Germline V gene sequence: CDR1 DFQATT, CDR2 SNEGSKA (reference sequence). The DNA of the CDR3 is TGCAGTGCCACCCACTTTGGGCGATACGAGCAGTACTTC. Protein product: CSATHFGRYEQYF.

The rearrangement uses TRBV7-9 and TRBJ1-5, with D possibly TRBD1 on 5 matching bases. Germline assignment: CDR1 SEHNR and CDR2 FQNEAQ (reference sequence). This CDR3 region has 12 residues. The V gene lost 7 bases and the J gene lost 7 bases, with 11 bases spanning the gap. The CDR3 here is CASNARDQPQHF. Here the CDR3 DNA reads TGTGCCAGCAACGCTCGGGACCAGCCCCAGCATTTT.

This clonotype has at least ten counts. The chain employs TRBV15 and TRBJ2-3, with TRBD1 matching 9 bases. The CDR3 has 14 residues. V lost 8 bases, J lost 6 bases, and 9 bases stayed unmatched. CDR1 and CDR2 (germline): LNHNV, YYDKDF (reference sequence). The CDR3 reads CATSGQGFGDTQYF. As DNA, the CDR3 is TGTGCCACCTCGGGACAGGGTTTCGGGGATACGCAGTATTTT.

Comment on this clonotype: Its ends do not fully match the called genes, so a read error is possible. The chain recombines TRBV6-5 with TRBJ1-6; D ambiguous. The CDR3 is 13 residues long. Germline V gene data show CDR1 as MNHEY and CDR2 as SVGAGI. The CDR3 region is CASSYDGVSPPHF. The CDR3 coding sequence is TGTGCCAGCAGTTACGACGGGGTATCACCCCCCCACTTT.

The CDR3 loop reads CASSASGRTGDEQYF. CDR3 nucleotide sequence: TGTGCCAGCAGTGCTAGCGGTCGGACAGGGGACGAGCAGTACTTC. The rearrangement links TRBV25-1 to TRBJ2-7; 9 bases agree with TRBD1. CDR3 length: 15 residues. Germline CDR1 MGHDK, CDR2 SYGVNS. With 4 bases clipped from V and 5 bases from J, the junction kept 9 bases outside the gene matches.

In its sample, this clonotype was seen a few times. CDR3 nucleotides: TGTGCCAGCAGCGTAGGAGGGAACCCCGGAGTGGAGACCCAGTACTTC. Translated: CASSVGGNPGVETQYF. The chain joins TRBV9 to TRBJ2-5; a possible D gene is TRBD2 (5 bases). V lost 0 bases, J lost 5 bases, and 17 bases lay in between. Germline V gene data show CDR1 as SGDLS and CDR2 as YYNGEE. CDR3 size: 16 residues.

There are many counts of this clonotype. V is TRBV7-9 and J is TRBJ1-1, with D uncertain. Between the trimmed V and J ends, which lost 5 bases and 1 base, there was a span of 8 bases. Per germline, CDR1 SEHNR and CDR2 FQNEAQ (reference sequence). The CDR3 has 13 amino acids. CDR3 loop: CASSKGRNTEAFF. The CDR3 nucleotides read TGTGCCAGCAGCAAGGGCAGGAACACTGAAGCTTTCTTT.

This clonotype occurred many times. The gene calls are TRBV20-1 and TRBJ2-7, with 11 nucleotides matching TRBD2. The CDR3 length is 15 residues. Germline-derived CDR1 and CDR2 are DFQATT and SNEGSKA (reference sequence). V shed 6 bases, J shed 3 bases, and the junction held 10 bases outside the gene matches. The CDR3 loop is CSASRLAGLYYEQYF. The DNA of the CDR3 is TGCAGTGCGTCTCGACTAGCGGGGCTGTACTACGAGCAGTACTTC.

This chain links TRBV7-9 with TRBJ1-6; D unresolved. The CDR3 loop spans 16 amino acids. The germline CDR1 and CDR2 sequences are SEHNR and FQNEAQ (reference sequence). V was trimmed by 5 bases and J by 0 bases, leaving 11 bases between them. In DNA, the CDR3 is TGTGCCAGCAGCCATTCCCCAAGCTCCTATAATTCACCCCTCCACTTT. As protein: CASSHSPSSYNSPLHF.

This chain connects TRBV10-3 to TRBJ1-2; maybe TRBD1 (5 bases). V was shortened by 5 bases and J by 2 bases, with 12 bases between the two germline ends. Germline V gives CDR1 ENHRY, CDR2 SYGVKD. The CDR3 is 14 residues long. The DNA for the CDR3 is TGTGCCATCAGTAGCCTAGGGGCCAACTATGGCTACACCTTC. Translated: CAISSLGANYGYTF.

In its sample, this clonotype was seen a few times. The gene calls are TRBV27 and TRBJ1-2; D is unresolved. This CDR3 comprises 13 residues. The germline V gene encodes CDR1 MNHEY and CDR2 SMNVEV (reference sequence). Trimming stripped 5 bases from V and 5 bases from J, with 12 bases between. CDR3 bases: TGTGCCAGCAGTCCCTCGGGCGTGTATGGCTACACCTTC. As protein: CASSPSGVYGYTF.

This clonotype was seen ten or more times. CDR3 residues: CSASSAETYGYTF. The CDR3 region has the DNA TGCAGTGCTAGTTCCGCTGAAACCTATGGCTACACCTTC. The genes are TRBV20-1 and TRBJ1-2; D is ambiguous. This CDR3 spans 13 amino acids. The ends were cut back, 3 bases at V and 4 bases at J, with 12 bases in the middle. CDR1 and CDR2 (germline): DFQATT, SNEGSKA (reference sequence).

This rearrangement joins TRBV29-1 to TRBJ1-5, with D tentatively TRBD1 (5 bases). V lost 8 bases and J lost 8, with 16 bases in between. Germline lookup yields CDR1 SQVTM and CDR2 ANQGSEA. The CDR3 is made up of 12 amino acids. The CDR3: CSHVQVAEPQHF. The DNA for the CDR3 is TGCAGCCATGTACAGGTGGCGGAGCCCCAGCATTTT.

This clonotype was found a few times. V gene TRBV6-5 combines with J gene TRBJ1-5; a possible D gene is TRBD1 (5 bases). Looked up from germline, CDR1 is MNHEY and CDR2 is SVGAGI. There are 14 residues in the CDR3. V shed 0 bases and J shed 7 bases, with 10 bases lying between them. CDR3 in amino acids: CASSYSQGNQPQHF. The CDR3 DNA reads as TGTGCCAGCAGTTACTCCCAGGGAAACCAGCCCCAGCATTTT.

In this sample, this clonotype turned up many times. The V and J genes are TRBV25-1 and TRBJ1-2; D is uncertain. CDR3 size: 12 residues. V shed 3 bases and J shed 3 bases, with 5 bases lying between them. Germline V lookup: CDR1 MGHDK, CDR2 SYGVNS. The CDR3 loop reads CASSEQDYGYTF. CDR3 in DNA: TGTGCCAGCAGTGAGCAGGACTATGGCTACACCTTC.

A word on this clonotype: With a much larger clone just one base away, this may be a read error. Without the conserved terminal phenylalanine or tryptophan, this CDR3 likely stems from a read error. V is TRBV7-2 and J is TRBJ1-1; D remains unclear. This CDR3 spans 16 amino acids. V gave up 2 bases and J gave up 7 bases, with 20 bases separating them. The germline V gene has CDR1 SGHTA and CDR2 FQGNSA. In nucleotides, the CDR3 is TGTGCCAGCAGCTTATATCCCAGTACCCTTGGCGATGAAGCTTTCCTT. This codes for CASSLYPSTLGDEAFL.

This clonotype was seen ten or more times. V is TRBV10-3 and J is TRBJ2-5; D unclear. The V end lost 0 bases, the J end lost 5 bases, and 7 bases lay between the germline ends. The CDR3 totals 13 residues. CDR1 is ENHRY and CDR2 is SYGVKD in the germline V gene. CDR3 region: CAISESWSETQYF. The CDR3 nucleotides read TGTGCCATCAGTGAGTCCTGGTCGGAGACCCAGTACTTC.

This chain connects TRBV29-1 to TRBJ1-1; D not certain. The CDR3 is 14 residues long. Per the germline V gene, CDR1 is SQVTM and CDR2 is ANQGSEA. V was shortened by 1 base and J by 9 bases, with 18 bases between the two germline ends. The CDR3 DNA reads as TGCAGCGTTGAAGCAGGAGGTGTTGGTCGTAAAGCTTTCTTT. This codes for CSVEAGGVGRKAFF.

Of note for this clonotype: No conserved phenylalanine or tryptophan is present at the end of the CDR3, so a read error is the likely explanation. This chain connects TRBV5-1 to TRBJ2-7, with 7 bases identical to TRBD1. V lost 4 bases, J lost 7 bases, and 11 bases stayed unmatched. The CDR3 sequence is 14 residues long. Germline V gene lookup returns CDR1 SGHRS and CDR2 YFSETQ. The CDR3 loop reads CASSGYDRAEEQYL. As DNA, the CDR3 is TGCGCCAGCAGCGGCTACGACAGGGCGGAGGAGCAGTACCTC.

The chain recombines TRBV20-1 with TRBJ1-2; the D is unclear. Germline V lookup: CDR1 DFQATT, CDR2 SNEGSKA (reference sequence). The length of the CDR3 is 14 residues. Trimming took 6 bases from V and 4 from J, leaving 18 bases between them. The CDR3 is CSAGSPGKGYGYTF. The CDR3 coding sequence is TGCAGTGCCGGGTCCCCCGGTAAAGGCTATGGCTACACCTTC.